This passage covers 8 T cell receptor beta chains from one sample sequenced in a study of radiotherapy plus CTLA-4 blockade in lung cancer. Using immunoSEQ multiplex PCR, the repertoire was profiled, and TCRdb retains in-frame clones only, with some absent. The sample lists about 73,000 clones; 80% to 90% were seen once. The starting material was peripheral blood, obtained from a patient treated with radiotherapy plus ipilimumab. These receptors all come from a human donor with non-small cell lung cancer that progressed on radiotherapy plus ipilimumab.

Here the CDR3 reads CASSLVGGRASYEQYV. The CDR3 DNA follows: TGTGCCAGCAGCTTAGTTGGCGGGAGGGCCTCCTACGAGCAGTACGTC. The gene calls are TRBV11-2 and TRBJ2-7; TRBD2 matches at 9 bases. This CDR3 is 16 amino acids long. CDR1 and CDR2 (germline): SGHAT, FQNNGV. V trimming: 1 base; J trimming: 0 bases; junction bases outside the gene matches: 4.

The CDR3 region is CASSPGLAGEQQYV. The CDR3 coding sequence is TGTGCCAGCAGTCCGGGACTAGCGGGAGAACAGCAGTACGTC. The chain has TRBV2 and TRBJ2-7, with 14 nucleotides matching TRBD2. From germline, CDR1 is SNHLY and CDR2 FYNNEI. CDR3 size: 14 residues. Unmatched junction bases numbered 5, after V lost 5 bases and J lost 8 bases.

This clone has a single count. The CDR3 nucleotides read TGTGCCAGCAGCACTAAGCCGGGTACGCAGTATTTT. Amino acids: CASSTKPGTQYF. V usage is TRBV13 and J usage is TRBJ2-3; D remains ambiguous. CDR1 PRHDT and CDR2 FYEKMQ come from the germline V gene (reference sequence). Trimming removed 5 bases at V and 8 bases at J, with 11 bases between. The CDR3 is 12 residues long.

V is TRBV15 and J is TRBJ2-1; tentatively, D is TRBD1 (5 bases). The CDR3 extends over 15 amino acids. Germline CDR1 LNHNV, CDR2 YYDKDF (reference sequence). V lost 0 bases to trimming and J lost 9 bases, with 15 bases between them. The CDR3 DNA reads as TGTGCCACCAGCAGAGATGGCTCCAGGGTGGGTGAGCAGTTCTTC. It encodes CATSRDGSRVGEQFF.

This clone was seen more than once but under ten times. V and J are TRBV7-3 and TRBJ2-1, with a weak D call TRBD2 (5 bases). Germline CDR1 and CDR2: SGHTA and FQGTGA. There are 15 residues in the CDR3. Trimming left V 4 bases short and J 7 bases short, with 17 bases between. The chain's CDR3 is CASSSTPLGRNEQFF. CDR3 bases: TGTGCCAGCAGCTCGACCCCACTAGGTAGGAATGAGCAGTTCTTC.

This sequence joins TRBV7-9 and TRBJ2-5, with no clear D. The CDR3 totals 13 residues. CDR1 SEHNR and CDR2 FQNEAQ come from the germline V gene (reference sequence). V shed 5 bases and J shed 2 bases, with 9 bases lying between them. Here the CDR3 reads CASSPYIQETQYF. In DNA form, the CDR3 reads TGTGCCAGCAGCCCGTATATACAAGAGACCCAGTACTTC. The full variable domain, completed using reference TRBV7-9 and TRBJ2-5, is DTGVSQNPRHKITKRGQNVTFRCDPISEHNRLYWYRQTLGQGPEFLTYFQNEAQLEKSRLLSDRFSAERPKGSFSTLEIQRTEQGDSAMYLCASSPYIQETQYFGPGTRLLVL.

The rearrangement uses TRBV19 and TRBJ2-5; TRBD2 matches 13 bases. Germline CDR1 is LNHDA and CDR2 is SQIVND (reference sequence). V was clipped by 4 bases and J by 7 bases; unmatched bases: 9. The length of the CDR3 is 16 residues. The CDR3 DNA sequence: TGTGCCAGTAGTACCCGGACTAGCGGGAGATCGGTGACCCAGTACTTC. It is translated as CASSTRTSGRSVTQYF.

The chain combines TRBV6-5 with TRBJ1-2, with 7 positions matching TRBD1. Looked up from germline, CDR1 is MNHEY and CDR2 is SVGAGI. This CDR3 is 11 amino acids long. The J segment lost 8 bases and the V segment lost 8 bases, leaving 5 bases of the junction unmatched. The CDR3 DNA reads as TGTGCCAGCCGCAGGGGGGGAGGCTACACCTTC. Its translation is CASRRGGGYTF.